A single T cell receptor (beta chain) is shown here with its context. Its antigen remains unidentified. The sample is drawn from a study of OX40 agonist ivuxolimab in advanced cancers. Findings of the study overall: In CD8+ T cells, expanded clones were on average more numerous than in CD4+.

Data came from immunoSEQ multiplex PCR; TCRdb stores just in-frame clones and leaves some out. This sample carries fewer than 45,000 clones, approximately 88% of them seen once, and the ten largest clones take 0.55% to 0.6%. Sequencing was performed on CD4+ or CD8+ T cells sorted from blood, taken in a trial of the OX40 agonist ivuxolimab. This receptor was obtained from an adult with an advanced solid tumor such as melanoma, head and neck, liver or kidney cancer.

CDR3 sequence: CASSILGTVNTEAFF. As DNA, the CDR3 is TGCGCCAGCAGCATCCTTGGGACGGTGAACACTGAAGCTTTCTTT. This sequence joins TRBV5-1 and TRBJ1-1, with D maybe TRBD1 (5 bases). CDR3 length: 15 residues. Per the germline V gene, CDR1 is SGHRS and CDR2 is YFSETQ. Trimming left V 4 bases short and J 0 bases short, with 13 bases between.